This T cell receptor (beta chain) was sequenced during a study of T cell responses to AZD1222 COVID-19 vaccine. Pooled together were second doses at about 4 or about 12 weeks. V was clipped by 2 bases and J by 0 bases, with 8 bases between them. The CDR3 totals 14 residues. Germline values: CDR1 LGHDT, CDR2 YNNKEL (reference sequence). Method: immunoSEQ multiplex PCR; TCRdb's copy keeps in-frame clones and lacks some. The sample lists roughly 150,000 clones, more than 85% occurring once. The starting material was peripheral blood, obtained 28 days after the second AZD1222 dose. This TCR was sampled from an adult who received the AZD1222 COVID-19 vaccine. The rearrangement uses TRBV3-1 (or the pseudogene TRBV3-2) and TRBJ2-7; D is unclear. CDR3 DNA: TGTGCCAGCAGCCAAAGCGTCAGCTCCTACGAGCAGTACTTC. As protein: CASSQSVSSYEQYF.